These 5 T cell receptor beta chains came from one sample sequenced in a study of shared clonotypes between healthy human individuals. Sequencing was performed with immunoSEQ multiplex PCR; in TCRdb, only in-frame clones are kept and a portion is missing. The sample has about 610,000 clones; 96% are singletons. Selected positively for CCR7 and CD45RO-negative, naive CD8 cells excluded terminally differentiated effector memory CD45RA+ cells. Sequences were obtained from naive CD8+ T cells sorted from blood. The receptors come from a woman aged 25 to 39 in good health.

The chain has TRBV23-1 and TRBJ1-5; 7 nucleotides agree with TRBD1. TRBV23-1 belongs to the ORF category, with a function that is uncertain. This CDR3 region has 15 residues. V gave up 9 bases and J gave up 2 bases; unmatched junction bases: 10. This CDR3 is CARATRQGGNQPQHF. In nucleotides, the CDR3 is TGCGCCAGGGCGACGAGACAGGGAGGCAATCAGCCCCAGCATTTT.

The chain links TRBV27 to TRBJ2-1; D possibly corresponds to TRBD1 (6 bases). The CDR3 extends over 13 amino acids. V lost 3 bases to trimming and J lost 9 bases, with 12 bases between them. Germline V lookup: CDR1 MNHEY, CDR2 SMNVEV (reference sequence). The CDR3 bases are TGTGCCAGCAGTTTTGGGCAGGGGATTGAGCAGTTCTTC. Its protein is CASSFGQGIEQFF.

The gene calls are TRBV9 and TRBJ2-7; D may be TRBD2 (6 bases). V lost 3 bases to trimming and J lost 3 bases, with 10 bases between them. CDR3 length: 13 amino acids. Germline CDR1 reads SGDLS; CDR2 reads YYNGEE. The CDR3 sequence is CASSGLGNYEQYF. CDR3 coding DNA: TGTGCCAGCAGCGGACTAGGGAACTACGAGCAGTACTTC.

The J gene is TRBJ2-7, the V gene TRBV5-6; 10 bases line up with TRBD2. With 0 bases clipped from V and 6 bases from J, the junction kept 6 bases outside the gene matches. This CDR3 is built from 15 residues. The V gene's germline CDR1 is SGHDT and CDR2 YYEEEE. CDR3 sequence: CASSLGSGRGGEQYF. The DNA of the CDR3 is TGTGCCAGCAGCTTGGGGAGCGGGAGGGGTGGCGAGCAGTACTTC.

This chain connects TRBV10-3 to TRBJ1-2, with D perhaps matching TRBD1 (5 bases). V was trimmed by 3 bases and J by 0 bases, leaving 8 bases between them. This CDR3 has 14 residues. CDR1 is ENHRY, CDR2 SYGVKD, per germline. CDR3: CAISDPGPNYGYTF. The DNA of the CDR3 is TGTGCCATCAGTGACCCGGGACCTAACTATGGCTACACCTTC.